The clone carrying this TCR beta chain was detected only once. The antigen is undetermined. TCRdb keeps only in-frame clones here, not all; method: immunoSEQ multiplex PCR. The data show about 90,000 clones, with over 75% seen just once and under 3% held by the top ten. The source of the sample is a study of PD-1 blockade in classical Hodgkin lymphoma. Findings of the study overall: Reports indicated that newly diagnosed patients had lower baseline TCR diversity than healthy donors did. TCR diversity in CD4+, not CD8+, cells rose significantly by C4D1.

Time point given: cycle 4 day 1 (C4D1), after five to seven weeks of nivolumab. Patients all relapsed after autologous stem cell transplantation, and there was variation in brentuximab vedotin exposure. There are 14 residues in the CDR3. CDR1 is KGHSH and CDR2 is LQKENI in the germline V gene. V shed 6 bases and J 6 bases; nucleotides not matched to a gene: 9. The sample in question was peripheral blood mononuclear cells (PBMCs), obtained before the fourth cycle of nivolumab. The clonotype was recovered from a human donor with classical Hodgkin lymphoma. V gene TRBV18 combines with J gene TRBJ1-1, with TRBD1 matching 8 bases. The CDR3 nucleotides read TGTGCCAGCTCGCCCGAGACAGGGGACCCTGAAGCTTTCTTT. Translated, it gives CASSPETGDPEAFF.